Below are 8 T cell receptor beta chains sequenced from a single sample in a study of shared clonotypes between healthy human individuals. Repertoires were generated with immunoSEQ multiplex PCR, while TCRdb's copy carries only in-frame clones and drops some. In the table there are roughly 2 million clones, 95% of which are singletons. The sequencing sample was made of naive CD4+ T cells sorted from blood. Subset: CD45RA+ positively selected. Receptor source: a man younger than 35 in good health.

V is TRBV13 and J is TRBJ2-1, with D uncertain. CDR1 is PRHDT and CDR2 is FYEKMQ in the germline V gene (reference sequence). V lost 5 bases, J lost 4 bases, and 9 bases lay in between. The CDR3 totals 13 residues. The CDR3 bases are TGTGCCAGCAGCCTGATGCGTTACAATGAGCAGTTCTTC. This codes for CASSLMRYNEQFF.

In this sample, this clone turned up once. This chain joins TRBV15 and TRBJ2-2; D remains unclear. The V gene lost 5 bases and the J gene lost 4 bases, with 14 bases spanning the gap. CDR1 and CDR2 (germline): LNHNV, YYDKDF (reference sequence). There are 15 residues in the CDR3. CDR3 nucleotide sequence: TGTGCCACCAGCCCTGACCAGCAGCTCACCGGGGAGCTGTTTTTT. This sequence encodes CATSPDQQLTGELFF.

The chain has TRBV6-5 and TRBJ2-2; no firm D call. This CDR3 is built from 14 residues. V was pared by 4 bases and J by 4 bases, with 10 bases between. The germline CDR1 and CDR2 sequences are MNHEY and SVGAGI. The CDR3 region has the DNA TGTGCCAGCAGTTCACGACCTCTCACCGGGGAGCTGTTTTTT. Residues: CASSSRPLTGELFF.

This clone was seen only once. The DNA for the CDR3 is TGCGCCAGCAGCTTGGCCCTTAGGGACGGCTACACCTTC. Translating it yields CASSLALRDGYTF. The V gene is TRBV5-1, the J gene TRBJ1-2, with D possibly TRBD1 on 5 matching bases. In germline, CDR1 is SGHRS, CDR2 YFSETQ. V lost 0 bases, J lost 8 bases, and 11 bases lay in between. The CDR3 spans 13 residues.

This sequence joins TRBV5-6 and TRBJ2-5; D not certain. The V gene's germline CDR1 is SGHDT and CDR2 YYEEEE. The V end lost 6 bases, the J end lost 1 base, and 19 bases lay between the germline ends. The CDR3 runs to 16 residues. CDR3: CASKPSWAALQETQYF. In DNA, the CDR3 is TGTGCCAGCAAGCCGTCTTGGGCAGCCCTCCAAGAGACCCAGTACTTC.

The J gene is TRBJ2-4, the V gene TRBV7-9; 8 bases align to TRBD2. CDR3 length: 17 amino acids. J lost 5 bases, V lost 0 bases, and 9 bases had no gene match. Germline lookup yields CDR1 SEHNR and CDR2 FQNEAQ (reference sequence). The CDR3 sequence: CASSLARTSPWQNIQYF. The CDR3 nucleotides are TGTGCCAGCAGCTTAGCGAGGACTAGCCCATGGCAAAACATTCAGTACTTC.

The chain recombines TRBV18 with TRBJ2-1; tentative D call: TRBD2 (5 bases). CDR1 and CDR2 (germline): KGHSH, LQKENI. The germline V and J ends were trimmed by 1 base and 4 bases, with 5 bases remaining between them. CDR3 length equals 13 residues. The CDR3 loop reads CASSPRRYNEQFF. In nucleotides, the CDR3 is TGTGCCAGCTCACCACGGAGGTACAATGAGCAGTTCTTC.

The chain combines TRBV2 with TRBJ1-4; D unclear. The V gene lost 1 base and the J gene lost 0 bases, with 3 bases spanning the gap. Looked up from germline, CDR1 is SNHLY and CDR2 is FYNNEI. The CDR3 spans 14 residues. The CDR3 spells CASSEGPTNEKLFF. For the CDR3, the DNA is TGTGCCAGCAGTGAAGGACCAACTAATGAAAAACTGTTTTTT. The full variable domain, with the rest looked up from reference TRBV2 and TRBJ1-4, is EPEVTQTPSHQVTQMGQEVILRCVPISNHLYFYWYRQILGQKVEFLVSFYNNEISEKSEIFDDQFSVERPDGSNFTLKIRSTKLEDSAMYFCASSEGPTNEKLFFGSGTQLSVL.